The clone carrying this T cell receptor beta chain has only a few counts. Antigen unknown. Time point meaning: newly diagnosed GD, antithyroid drugs for less than 3 months. Generation of the TCR library employed RNA extracted from PBMCs. The entry originates in a study of regulatory T cells in long-lasting Graves disease. Arm-PCR of CDR3 regions with iRepertoire HTBI primers generated TCR beta libraries. As handled by the study authors: Across all samples, approximately 64 TRBV segments and roughly 14 TRBJ segments were identified. TCRdb ran MiXCR on the multiplex PCR reads and lists one entry per CDR3 protein. The V and J calls and clone size come from TCRdb's table, not from the authors' own analysis. The table shows some 370,000 distinct CDR3 sequences, with about 11% occurring only once. The V gene's germline CDR1 is SGHTA and CDR2 FQGTGA. The CDR3 spans 14 residues. V lost 4 bases and J lost 7, with 14 bases in between.

Broader study findings: Public clonotype sharing was higher in persistent than newly diagnosed patients.

These data also formed part of another study, on T cells in Graves' hyperthyroidism and ophthalmopathy.

The chain employs TRBV7-3 and TRBJ2-1, with a weak D call TRBD2 (6 bases). The sequences come from peripheral blood mononuclear cells (PBMCs), collected at new diagnosis, from a patient treated with antithyroid drugs. This TCR derives from a woman under 30 with Graves disease. Written as DNA, the CDR3 is TGTGCCAGCAGCTCTGGGGGAGGTAGTAATGAGCAGTTCTTC. It encodes CASSSGGGSNEQFF.